This T cell receptor beta chain was captured in a study of CD8 T cells in Susac syndrome. An input of about 0.5 to 1 ug of RNA was subjected to reverse transcription using random hexamers. By means of immunoSEQ multiplex PCR, TCR beta CDR3 spanning 54 Vbeta and 13 Jbeta underwent amplification. TCRdb processed the immunoSEQ multiplex PCR reads anew with MiXCR; each CDR3 protein has one entry. The sample lists a few hundred thousand distinct CDR3 sequences; 80% to 95% were seen once. TCR beta sequences were obtained from blood CD8+ and CD4+ T cells. It was treatment-naive patients with stable or active relapsing-remitting disease who made up the multiple sclerosis controls. There are 14 residues in the CDR3. Germline-derived CDR1 and CDR2 are SEHNR and FQNEAQ (reference sequence). Deletions cut 5 bases from V and 9 bases from J, with 14 bases between.

The rearrangement uses TRBV7-9 and TRBJ1-6, with D unclear. This TCR came from a human donor with multiple sclerosis. The sample taken for sequencing was CD8+ T cells from PBMCs. CDR3: CASSPALGSSPLHF. CDR3 DNA sequence: TGTGCCAGCAGCCCCGCCTTGGGGAGTTCACCCCTCCACTTT.